The 5 T cell receptor beta chains listed next were all sequenced from one sample in a study of diagnostic markers for celiac disease. TCRdb reprocessed the reads; each CDR3 protein has one entry and no DNA is given. The table counts some 4,000 distinct CDR3 sequences; 7.5% to 10% lies in the top ten. Sequencing input: either unsorted cells or a sorted T cell fraction (not recorded which). Every receptor here comes from a human donor. This table probably holds off-target reads from a library built for another chain.

V is TRBV5-6 and J is TRBJ2-1. From germline, CDR1 is SGHDT and CDR2 YYEEEE. The length of the CDR3 is 13 residues. The CDR3 protein is CASSLGRFNEQFF.

The chain links TRBV5-1 to TRBJ2-7; TCRdb's D call, TRBD1, is unchecked because there is no DNA. Germline CDR1 SGHRS, CDR2 YFSETQ. The CDR3 extends over 16 amino acids. CDR3 protein: CASSSRTGSFSYEQYF.

Frequency places this clonotype as medium-sized (0.01 to 0.1%). The chain joins TRBV24-1 to TRBJ1-1; the TRBD1 assignment by TCRdb is unverifiable without DNA. Looked up from germline, CDR1 is KGHDR and CDR2 is SFDVKD. The CDR3 extends over 15 amino acids. CDR3 residues: CATSDRQGIGTEAFF.

V is TRBV7-2 and J is TRBJ1-6. Germline CDR1 reads SGHTA; CDR2 reads FQGNSA. The CDR3 runs 14 residues. The CDR3 spells CASSQAFQNSPLHF.

This clonotype is medium-sized (0.01 to 0.1%) by frequency. This chain joins TRBV7-8 and TRBJ1-5. This CDR3 has 12 amino acids. Germline V gene lookup returns CDR1 SGHVS and CDR2 FQNEAQ. CDR3 in amino acids: CASSFHGQPQHF. Using reference TRBV7-8 and TRBJ1-5 for the parts outside the CDR3, the full variable domain is GAGVSQSPRYKVAKRGQDVALRCDPISGHVSLFWYQQALGQGPEFLTYFQNEAQLDKSGLPSDRFFAERPEGSVSTLKIQRTQQEDSAVYLCASSFHGQPQHFGDGTRLSIL.